One and the same sample provided the 28 T cell receptor beta chains below, sequenced in a study of cytomegalovirus exposure and HLA in healthy donors. The PCR made use of 60 Vbeta and 13 Jbeta primers. Libraries were prepared by immunoSEQ multiplex PCR; TCRdb keeps only in-frame clonotypes and omits some of them. The sample includes around 90,000 clones, about 85% seen only once; the top ten take about 7%. Material: PBMCs. The receptors were sampled from a man aged 40-49 years in good health and CMV-seropositive.

The chain recombines TRBV5-1 with TRBJ2-5, with 8 bases fitting TRBD2. Near its end, the DNA agrees better with TRBJ2-7, so the J call may be wrong. This CDR3 spans 15 amino acids. The germline V gene encodes CDR1 SGHRS and CDR2 YFSETQ. CDR3: CASSSRSGTSYEQYF. CDR3 DNA: TGCGCCAGCAGCTCACGTAGCGGGACCTCCTACGAGCAGTACTTC.

This clone was picked up a small number of times. The chain employs TRBV5-4 and TRBJ2-7, with a tentative D call TRBD2 (6 bases). Germline CDR1 and CDR2: SGHNT and YYREEE (reference sequence). The CDR3 runs 14 residues. The V gene lost 4 bases and the J gene lost 2 bases, with 13 bases spanning the gap. The chain's CDR3 is CASSIPGVTYEQYF. The CDR3 DNA is TGTGCCAGCAGCATCCCGGGGGTAACCTACGAGCAGTACTTC. Drawing the rest from reference TRBV5-4 and TRBJ2-7, the complete variable domain is ETGVTQSPTHLIKTRGQQVTLRCSSQSGHNTVSWYQQALGQGPQFIFQYYREEENGRGNFPPRFSGLQFPNYSSELNVNALELDDSALYLCASSIPGVTYEQYFGPGTRLTVT.

The chain is built from TRBV6-4 and TRBJ2-3; 11 bases align to TRBD2. There are 15 residues in the CDR3. Trimming removed 3 bases from V and 2 bases from J; junction bases left unmatched: 1. The germline V gene has CDR1 MRHNA and CDR2 SNTAGT. CDR3 region: CASSETSGVTDTQYF. The CDR3 coding sequence is TGTGCCAGCAGTGAGACTAGCGGGGTCACAGATACGCAGTATTTT.

The V gene is TRBV11-2, the J gene TRBJ2-7; 7 bases are shared with TRBD1. The CDR3 runs 14 residues. Germline V gives CDR1 SGHAT, CDR2 FQNNGV. With V trimmed by 5 bases and J by 6 bases, 10 bases remained unmatched. The CDR3: CASSQGGETSEQYF. For the CDR3, the DNA is TGTGCCAGCAGCCAAGGGGGCGAAACTTCCGAGCAGTACTTC.

A few counts support this clone. V is TRBV7-9 and J is TRBJ1-6, with TRBD1 matching over 8 bases. CDR3 length equals 16 residues. V trimming: 4 bases; J trimming: 7 bases; junction bases outside the gene matches: 9. Germline CDR1 is SEHNR and CDR2 is FQNEAQ (reference sequence). Here the CDR3 reads CASSSGQGGINSPLHF. CDR3 nucleotide sequence: TGTGCCAGCAGCTCTGGACAGGGTGGGATAAATTCACCCCTCCACTTT. The full variable domain, completed using reference TRBV7-9 and TRBJ1-6, is DTGVSQNPRHKITKRGQNVTFRCDPISEHNRLYWYRQTLGQGPEFLTYFQNEAQLEKSRLLSDRFSAERPKGSFSTLEIQRTEQGDSAMYLCASSSGQGGINSPLHFGNGTRLTVT.

The chain is built from TRBV7-6 and TRBJ1-1; possible D gene TRBD1, 6 bases. This CDR3 region has 15 residues. Deletions cut 5 bases from V and 2 bases from J, with 15 bases between. Germline V lookup: CDR1 SGHVS, CDR2 FNYEAQ. In nucleotides, the CDR3 is TGTGCCAGCAGCAAGGCCGGGACACTAAACACTGAAGCTTTCTTT. Amino acid sequence: CASSKAGTLNTEAFF.

V and J are TRBV29-1 and TRBJ2-5; 10 nucleotides line up with TRBD2. The germline V gene has CDR1 SQVTM and CDR2 ANQGSEA. The CDR3 spans 14 residues. J gave up 5 bases and V 7 bases, and 10 bases lay outside the gene matches. CDR3 amino acids: CSALLAGVKETQYF. The CDR3 DNA follows: TGCAGCGCCCTTCTAGCGGGAGTTAAGGAGACCCAGTACTTC.

The chain links TRBV5-1 to TRBJ2-1; 9 nucleotides line up with TRBD2. V lost 2 bases to trimming and J lost 7 bases; unmatched junction nucleotides: 10. The CDR3 sequence is 16 residues long. In germline, CDR1 is SGHRS, CDR2 YFSETQ. The CDR3 bases are TGCGCCAGCAGCTTAATTAGTGGTAGCGGGAGTAATGAGCAGTTCTTC. This gives the protein CASSLISGSGSNEQFF.

A single count supports this clone. The chain carries TRBV18 and TRBJ1-2; 8 nucleotides line up with TRBD1. The germline V gene has CDR1 KGHSH and CDR2 LQKENI. Trimming cost V 2 bases and J 7 bases; bases outside gene matches: 9. The CDR3 loop spans 15 amino acids. The chain's CDR3 is CASSPAGQVLSGYTF. The CDR3, as DNA: TGTGCCAGCTCACCAGCGGGACAGGTATTGAGTGGCTACACCTTC.

V gene TRBV6-5 combines with J gene TRBJ2-2; TRBD1 matches at 9 bases. Germline V gene sequence: CDR1 MNHEY, CDR2 SVGAGI. V was pared by 6 bases and J by 3 bases, with 5 bases of the junction left unmatched. There are 15 residues in the CDR3. CDR3 DNA sequence: TGTGCCAGCAGACAGGACAGGGGTGACACCGGGGAGCTGTTTTTT. It codes for CASRQDRGDTGELFF.

V and J are TRBV9 and TRBJ2-3; 8 bases map to TRBD2. Germline loops: CDR1 SGDLS, CDR2 YYNGEE. The CDR3 sequence is 15 residues long. Losses at the gene ends were 0 bases for V and 5 bases for J; bases not matched to a gene: 5. The CDR3 nucleotides read TGTGCCAGCAGCGTAGTGAGCGGGGGTGGAGATACGCAGTATTTT. Protein product: CASSVVSGGGDTQYF. Based on the CDR3 plus reference TRBV9 and TRBJ2-3, the full variable domain is DSGVTQTPKHLITATGQRVTLRCSPRSGDLSVYWYQQSLDQGLQFLIQYYNGEERAKGNILERFSAQQFPDLHSELNLSSLELGDSALYFCASSVVSGGGDTQYFGPGTRLTVL.

V is TRBV5-4 and J is TRBJ1-2; D gene ambiguous. The V gene lost 4 bases and the J gene lost 2 bases, with 6 bases spanning the gap. Looked up from germline, CDR1 is SGHNT and CDR2 is YYREEE (reference sequence). The CDR3 has 12 amino acids. CDR3 sequence: CASSQANYGYTF. The CDR3, as DNA: TGTGCCAGCAGCCAGGCCAACTATGGCTACACCTTC. Looking up the rest from reference TRBV5-4 and TRBJ1-2 gives the full variable domain: ETGVTQSPTHLIKTRGQQVTLRCSSQSGHNTVSWYQQALGQGPQFIFQYYREEENGRGNFPPRFSGLQFPNYSSELNVNALELDDSALYLCASSQANYGYTFGSGTRLTVV.

This clone occurred a few times. The chain links TRBV6-1 to TRBJ2-1, with D possibly matching TRBD1 (5 bases). This CDR3 contains 15 residues. CDR1 MNHNS and CDR2 SASEGT come from the germline V gene. V was cut by 6 bases and J by 6 bases, with 18 bases left in between. In DNA form, the CDR3 reads TGTGCCAGCAGCCCGAAGCCGTTTAGGGGCAATGAGCAGTTCTTC. It specifies CASSPKPFRGNEQFF.

The rearrangement joins TRBV5-1 to TRBJ2-1, with 7 positions matching TRBD1. After removal of 5 bases from V and 3 bases from J, the junction contained 5 bases not matched to a gene. This CDR3 contains 14 residues. Germline V lookup: CDR1 SGHRS, CDR2 YFSETQ. The CDR3 DNA sequence: TGCGCCAGCAGGTGGCAGGGGGACTACAATGAGCAGTTCTTC. Translating gives CASRWQGDYNEQFF.

This sequence joins TRBV29-1 and TRBJ1-2; 11 bases line up with TRBD1. The V and J ends lost 4 bases and 0 bases, in that order; junction bases with no gene match: 7. Germline-derived CDR1 and CDR2 are SQVTM and ANQGSEA. This CDR3 comprises 16 residues. The CDR3 sequence is CSVGGTGGIPNYGYTF. DNA for the CDR3: TGCAGCGTTGGGGGGACAGGGGGGATCCCTAACTATGGCTACACCTTC.

The chain couples TRBV5-8 to TRBJ2-7, with D unresolved. The CDR3 loop spans 14 amino acids. V was clipped by 2 bases and J by 1 base, with 10 bases between them. CDR1 is SGHTS, CDR2 YDEGEE, per germline. This CDR3 reads CASSFDSASYEQYF. The CDR3 DNA reads as TGTGCCAGCAGCTTTGATAGTGCTTCCTACGAGCAGTACTTC.

The rearrangement uses TRBV9 and TRBJ2-5; TRBD2 aligns across 10 bases. Germline CDR1 SGDLS, CDR2 YYNGEE. The CDR3 runs to 14 residues. J gave up 3 bases and V 4 bases, and 3 bases lay outside the gene matches. The DNA of the CDR3 is TGTGCCAGCAGCTCTAGCGGGGGAAAAGAGACCCAGTACTTC. Translating gives CASSSSGGKETQYF.

This rearrangement joins TRBV2 to TRBJ2-3; 12 positions agree with TRBD2. After removal of 6 bases from V and 4 bases from J, the junction contained 5 bases not matched to a gene. From germline, CDR1 is SNHLY and CDR2 FYNNEI. This CDR3 has 15 amino acids. CDR3 protein: CASSPLAGGSDTQYF. The CDR3 DNA reads as TGTGCCAGCAGCCCACTAGCGGGGGGTTCAGATACGCAGTATTTT.

The chain is built from TRBV5-4 and TRBJ1-4; 9 bases line up with TRBD1. Germline V gene lookup returns CDR1 SGHNT and CDR2 YYREEE (reference sequence). Trimming took 0 bases from V and 7 from J; bases not matched to a gene: 10. The CDR3 is 17 residues long. The CDR3 region is CASSLAGTGRMREKLFF. DNA of the CDR3: TGTGCCAGCAGCTTGGCTGGGACAGGGCGGATGCGTGAAAAACTGTTTTTT.

In DNA form, the CDR3 reads TGTGCCAGCAGCTTAGGGGCCGACAGAGATACGCAGTATTTT. Protein product: CASSLGADRDTQYF. The rearrangement links TRBV11-2 to TRBJ2-3; a possible D gene is TRBD1 (5 bases). The length of the CDR3 is 14 residues. Germline V lookup: CDR1 SGHAT, CDR2 FQNNGV. V was trimmed by 1 base and J by 5 bases, leaving 10 bases between them.

The chain uses TRBV28 and TRBJ1-4, with TRBD1 as a possible D gene (6 bases). V was pared by 3 bases and J by 8 bases, with 13 bases between. This CDR3 comprises 14 residues. Germline V gene lookup returns CDR1 MDHEN and CDR2 SYDVKM. CDR3 loop: CASSFGGAREKLFF. The CDR3 bases are TGTGCCAGCAGTTTTGGGGGGGCCCGGGAAAAACTGTTTTTT.

The chain links TRBV7-6 to TRBJ2-3; TRBD1 is a possible D gene (6 bases). CDR3 length equals 14 residues. The V end lost 6 bases, the J end lost 8 bases, and 18 bases lay between the germline ends. The germline V gene encodes CDR1 SGHVS and CDR2 FNYEAQ. CDR3 DNA: TGTGCCAGCAGTAACAGGGATTCGCGACCTACGCAGTATTTT. Protein: CASSNRDSRPTQYF. Full variable domain (missing parts from reference TRBV7-6 and TRBJ2-3): GAGVSQSPRYKVTKRGQDVALRCDPISGHVSLYWYRQALGQGPEFLTYFNYEAQQDKSGLPNDRFSAERPEGSISTLTIQRTEQRDSAMYRCASSNRDSRPTQYFGPGTRLTVL.

In DNA form, the CDR3 reads TGTGCCTGGAGTGTACCTGGGCTGGGTAACTATGGCTACACCTTC. Its protein is CAWSVPGLGNYGYTF. V gene TRBV30 combines with J gene TRBJ1-2; no clear D gene. Germline-derived CDR1 and CDR2 are GTSNPN and SVGIG (reference sequence). The CDR3 spans 15 residues. V shed 0 bases and J shed 1 base, with 12 bases lying between them.

The rearrangement joins TRBV5-1 to TRBJ2-1; D call uncertain. Germline-derived CDR1 and CDR2 are SGHRS and YFSETQ. Trimming took off 0 bases at V and 1 base at J, with 2 bases between the two ends. The length of the CDR3 is 13 residues. The CDR3 protein is CASSLASYNEQFF. The CDR3, as DNA: TGCGCCAGCAGCTTGGCGTCCTACAATGAGCAGTTCTTC.

The chain recombines TRBV5-1 with TRBJ2-7, with TRBD1 matching 8 bases. J lost 6 bases, V lost 0 bases, and 17 bases had no gene match. CDR1 SGHRS and CDR2 YFSETQ come from the germline V gene. The CDR3 extends over 18 amino acids. The CDR3 DNA follows: TGCGCCAGCAGCTTGGGACTTGGTTCCGGGACAGGACGGGGCGAGCAGTACTTC. Translating it yields CASSLGLGSGTGRGEQYF.

The chain employs TRBV5-6 and TRBJ1-4, with TRBD1 matching over 10 bases. The germline CDR1 and CDR2 sequences are SGHDT and YYEEEE. The CDR3 sequence is 15 residues long. With V trimmed by 2 bases and J by 8 bases, 6 bases remained unmatched. CDR3 sequence: CASSFDRGLREKLFF. In DNA, the CDR3 is TGTGCCAGCAGCTTTGACAGGGGGCTCAGGGAAAAACTGTTTTTT.

This clone was detected once. The chain uses TRBV14 and TRBJ2-3, with TRBD1 matching 8 bases. V dropped 4 bases and J dropped 3; count of bases not matched to a gene: 12. From germline, CDR1 is SGHDN and CDR2 FVKESK. This CDR3 spans 17 amino acids. The CDR3 DNA sequence: TGTGCCAGCAGCCCCGGGACAGGTGTTTTAGTGACAGATACGCAGTATTTT. It translates to CASSPGTGVLVTDTQYF.

This clone came up a few times. The chain combines TRBV25-1 with TRBJ2-3; 7 nucleotides line up with TRBD2. CDR3 length: 14 residues. Germline assignment: CDR1 MGHDK and CDR2 SYGVNS. J was trimmed by 6 bases and V by 2 bases; bases with no gene match: 5. In nucleotides, the CDR3 is TGTGCCAGCAGTGAAACGGGAGGTCCCGATACGCAGTATTTT. Translation gives CASSETGGPDTQYF.